The TCR beta chain described here comes from a study of cytomegalovirus exposure and HLA in healthy donors. Trimming left V 0 bases short and J 9 bases short, with 15 bases between. The CDR3 loop spans 15 amino acids. CDR1 and CDR2 (germline): SGHDN, FVKESK. Study-wide results and limits: Accounts indicate the classifier identified cytomegalovirus status with strong specificity and sensitivity.

PCR used 60 Vbeta primers and 13 Jbeta primers. Clones were read by immunoSEQ multiplex PCR, and TCRdb kept only the in-frame ones, dropping some. Of some 160,000 clones in the sample, 73% are singletons; the top ten hold approximately 5.1%. The donors comprised healthy bone marrow donors. As regards this clone: As yet, its antigen is unknown.

The chain couples TRBV14 to TRBJ2-1, with D possibly matching TRBD2 (7 bases). This clonotype was sampled from a woman aged 18-29 years in good health and CMV-seropositive. The sample consisted of PBMCs. CDR3: CASSQEWGGAGEQFF. DNA for the CDR3: TGTGCCAGCAGCCAAGAATGGGGGGGGGCCGGTGAGCAGTTCTTC.